Sequencing of this T cell receptor beta chain was carried out in a study of graft-versus-host responses after intestinal transplantation. General study points: Some GvH clones were seen earlier in gut or blood, suggesting intestinal origin. Early declines in HvG clones that occurred post-transplant were associated with peak circulating GvH clone levels. Individuals carrying graft-donor T cell macrochimerism showed high graft-versus-host to host-versus-graft clonal ratios in allografts.

This table comes from immunoSEQ multiplex PCR, and its TCRdb copy is limited to in-frame clones, with some not included. The table includes about 110,000 clones, just under 95% detected once. This clone has only one observation. The antigen is unknown. In germline, CDR1 is KGHSH, CDR2 LQKENI. V shed 6 bases and J 6 bases; nucleotides not matched to a gene: 9. This CDR3 region has 15 residues. The source was unstimulated CD8+ T cells sorted from spleen or lymph node cells, collected before intestinal transplant. The genes are TRBV18 and TRBJ2-1; 9 bases fit TRBD2. The clonotype originates from a human donor who received an intestinal transplant. CDR3: CASSKYGTSFNEQFF. In DNA form, the CDR3 reads TGTGCCAGCTCCAAGTACGGGACTAGCTTCAATGAGCAGTTCTTC.